A single sample gave rise to the 8 T cell receptor beta chains below, sequenced in a study of control samples from healthy donors and cancer patients (dated by TCRdb to the early 2020s). Libraries came from the immunoSEQ multiplex PCR assay. Not all clones reach the TCRdb copy of this immuneACCESS table, which keeps in-frame sequences only. Checked studies attribute under half of the gap to unresolved V genes and leave the rest unexplained. The sample records about 120,000 clones, about 86% of which are singletons. The ten top clones hold about 12% of the sample. Source material: blood. The receptors derive from a man aged 30 to 39 in good health.

The chain employs TRBV11-2 and TRBJ1-4; weak D call: TRBD1 (5 bases). The length of the CDR3 is 15 residues. Germline CDR1 reads SGHAT; CDR2 reads FQNNGV. V was pared by 1 base and J by 2 bases, with 8 bases between. DNA for the CDR3: TGTGCCAGCAGCTTAGTGGGGGGTACTAATGAAAAACTGTTTTTT. It yields the protein CASSLVGGTNEKLFF.

The V gene is TRBV4-1, the J gene TRBJ2-3; 13 nucleotides match TRBD2. The CDR3 extends over 18 amino acids. Per germline, CDR1 MGHRA and CDR2 YSYEKL. V lost 4 bases to trimming and J lost 5 bases; unmatched junction nucleotides: 12. This CDR3 is CASSPTQLAGGRGDTQYF. The CDR3 DNA reads as TGCGCCAGCAGCCCGACCCAACTAGCGGGGGGGCGTGGAGATACGCAGTATTTT.

The chain couples TRBV10-3 to TRBJ1-1; 8 nucleotides line up with TRBD1. The length of the CDR3 is 13 residues. V shed 6 bases, J shed 4 bases, and the junction held 4 bases outside the gene matches. The germline gives CDR1 ENHRY, CDR2 SYGVKD. The CDR3 region has the DNA TGTGCCATCAGGCAAGACAGGGGCACTGAAGCTTTCTTT. Its protein is CAIRQDRGTEAFF.

This clone appeared a single time. The rearrangement uses TRBV27 and TRBJ1-5; tentative D call: TRBD1 (5 bases). The V end lost 2 bases, the J end lost 5 bases, and 13 bases lay between the germline ends. The CDR3 has 15 amino acids. The V gene's germline CDR1 is MNHEY and CDR2 SMNVEV (reference sequence). In DNA form, the CDR3 reads TGTGCCAGCAGTTTAGGGGCTCCTGGGGATCAGCCCCAGCATTTT. Its protein product is CASSLGAPGDQPQHF.

This clone was seen just once. The chain links TRBV21-1 to TRBJ1-1; no DNA check was done on the table's D call, TRBD1. TRBV21-1 is a pseudogene. The CDR3 spans 12 residues. CDR3 loop: CASSSPNNEAFF. As DNA, the CDR3 is TGTGCCAGCAGCTCCCCGAACAACGAAGCTTTCTTT.

V gene TRBV30 combines with J gene TRBJ1-6; TRBD1 agrees at 7 bases. Trimming at V came to 3 bases and at J to 7 bases, leaving 9 bases not matched to a gene. Germline loops: CDR1 GTSNPN, CDR2 SVGIG (reference sequence). This CDR3 contains 15 residues. CDR3 in amino acids: CAWSAGTVSNSPLHF. The CDR3 coding sequence is TGTGCCTGGAGCGCCGGGACAGTATCAAATTCACCCCTCCACTTT.

CDR3 nucleotide sequence: TGTGCCAGCAGACTCAGGGGGTTTCAGGACACTGAAGCTTTCTTT. Amino acids: CASRLRGFQDTEAFF. The chain combines TRBV11-3 with TRBJ1-1; TRBD1 matches at 7 bases. V lost 6 bases to trimming and J lost 3 bases; unmatched junction nucleotides: 10. The CDR3 sequence is 15 residues long. Per the germline V gene, CDR1 is SGHNT and CDR2 is YENEEA.

J is TRBJ1-1 and V is TRBV10-3; 8 bases fit TRBD1. With 11 bases clipped from V and 5 bases from J, the junction kept 7 bases outside the gene matches. Germline-derived CDR1 and CDR2 are ENHRY and SYGVKD. This CDR3 is 12 amino acids long. In DNA form, the CDR3 reads TGTGCCGCCTGGACAGGGCGGACTGAAGCTTTCTTT. Translating it yields CAAWTGRTEAFF.